This T cell receptor (beta chain) was sequenced during a study of early T cells in non-severe SARS-CoV-2 infection. Study in general: With bulk RNA from unsorted whole blood as input, sequencing yielded unpaired chains.

TCRdb ran MiXCR on the 5' RACE reads and lists one entry per CDR3 protein. The table includes more than 40,000 distinct CDR3 sequences, around 3.6% detected once. The CDR3 sequence is 15 residues long. Trimming stripped 0 bases from V and 1 base from J, with 10 bases between. From germline, CDR1 is SGHNT and CDR2 YYREEE (reference sequence). This clonotype was detected ten times or more. Sequencing input: whole blood. The TCR originated in an adult who was a healthcare worker with PCR-confirmed SARS-CoV-2 infection or an uninfected control (not recorded which). This rearrangement joins TRBV5-4 to TRBJ2-5; tentative D call: TRBD1 (6 bases). CDR3 bases: TGTGCCAGCAGCTTGGACAGGGCCCGCCAAGAGACCCAGTACTTC. Protein sequence: CASSLDRARQETQYF. Drawing the rest from reference TRBV5-4 and TRBJ2-5, the complete variable domain is ETGVTQSPTHLIKTRGQQVTLRCSSQSGHNTVSWYQQALGQGPQFIFQYYREEENGRGNFPPRFSGLQFPNYSSELNVNALELDDSALYLCASSLDRARQETQYFGPGTRLLVL.